This section outlines one TCR beta chain sequence together with its context. The target antigen is unknown. This CDR3 comprises 13 residues. Germline V gene lookup returns CDR1 GTSNPN and CDR2 SVGIG (reference sequence). Trimming stripped 5 bases from V and 4 bases from J, with 12 bases between. CD8 cells regarded as naive lacked CD45RO, were positively chosen for CCR7, and omitted terminally differentiated effector memory CD45RA+ cells. Those who donated were healthy HIV-negative adults, with no recent acute infections or vaccinations reported. These data come from a study of shared clonotypes between healthy human individuals. Notes on the study in general: Represented diversity (both genetic and exposure-history) was limited by the small number of donors.

Only in-frame clones appear in the TCRdb table, and some are missing; sequencing was by immunoSEQ multiplex PCR. Here the sample spans some 2,000,000 clones, over 85% being singletons. The clonotype was recovered from a man between 18 and 29 years old in good health. The sample taken for sequencing was naive CD8+ T cells sorted from blood. This rearrangement joins TRBV30 to TRBJ1-3; D perhaps matches TRBD1 (6 bases). The CDR3 DNA sequence: TGTGCCTGGGATGCCGGGGGCGGAAACACCATATATTTT. This gives the protein CAWDAGGGNTIYF.